This T cell receptor beta chain was recorded in a study of T cells after yellow fever vaccination. By 5'RACE template switching, TCR cDNA was produced, with a universal primer site and UMIs added in the process. One entry per CDR3 protein results from TCRdb running MiXCR on the 5' RACE reads. The sample contains some 340,000 distinct CDR3 sequences, about 4% of which appear only once. The CDR3 is 16 amino acids. The V end lost 2 bases, the J end lost 7 bases, and 20 bases lay between the germline ends. Per germline, CDR1 KGHSH and CDR2 LQKENI. Study-wide findings and caveats: Peak timing came faster in the weaker secondary response, day 5 versus 15. Contaminants from the bulk population, in the form of abundant clonotypes, could be found in FACS-sorted repertoires.

This clonotype occurred a few times. The antigen remains unidentified. The TCR was taken from a young man who received the YFV17D yellow fever vaccine. The gene calls are TRBV18 and TRBJ1-2; no clear D gene. This specimen was PBMCs, taken 5 days after the yellow fever booster vaccination. The CDR3 loop reads CASSPRPERSVGGYTF. The DNA of the CDR3 is TGTGCCAGCTCACCAAGACCTGAACGGTCTGTTGGTGGCTACACCTTC.